This TCR beta chain was sequenced during a study of CD8 T cells in Susac syndrome. Reverse transcription used roughly 0.45 to 1 ug RNA and random hexamers. TCRdb re-called the immunoSEQ multiplex PCR reads with MiXCR, one entry per CDR3 protein. The sample has some 200,000 distinct CDR3 sequences, 90% to 96% seen once; the top ten hold around 0.092%. The material sequenced was CD4+ T cells from PBMCs. The receptor comes from a human donor with Susac syndrome.

The CDR3 protein is CAISVGQGAPETQYF. CDR3 DNA: TGTGCCATCAGTGTCGGGCAGGGGGCTCCGGAGACCCAGTACTTC. The rearrangement joins TRBV10-3 to TRBJ2-5; TRBD1 matches 8 bases. This CDR3 has 15 amino acids. With V trimmed by 4 bases and J by 5 bases, 9 bases remained unmatched. The germline V gene has CDR1 ENHRY and CDR2 SYGVKD.